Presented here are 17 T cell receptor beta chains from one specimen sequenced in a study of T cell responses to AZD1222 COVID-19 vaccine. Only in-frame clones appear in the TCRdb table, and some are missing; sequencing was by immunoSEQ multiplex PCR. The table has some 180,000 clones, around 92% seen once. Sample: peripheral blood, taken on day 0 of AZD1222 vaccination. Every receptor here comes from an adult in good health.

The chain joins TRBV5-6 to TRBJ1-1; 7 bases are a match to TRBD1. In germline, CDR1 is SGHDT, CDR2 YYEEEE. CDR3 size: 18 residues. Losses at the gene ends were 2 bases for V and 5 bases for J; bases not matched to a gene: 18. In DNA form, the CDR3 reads TGTGCCAGCAGCTTCAAAATGGGCTTCAGGGCCAGGGGGACTGAAGCTTTCTTT. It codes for CASSFKMGFRARGTEAFF.

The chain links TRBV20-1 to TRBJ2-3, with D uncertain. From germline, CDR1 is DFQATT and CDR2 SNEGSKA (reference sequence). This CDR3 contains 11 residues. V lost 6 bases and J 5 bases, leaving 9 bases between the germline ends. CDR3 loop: CSAHLVDTQYF. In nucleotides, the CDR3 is TGCAGTGCCCACCTCGTAGATACGCAGTATTTT.

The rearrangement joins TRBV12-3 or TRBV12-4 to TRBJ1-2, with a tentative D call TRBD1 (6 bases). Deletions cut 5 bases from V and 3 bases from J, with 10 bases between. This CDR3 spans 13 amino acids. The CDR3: CASSRRQDYGYTF. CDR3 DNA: TGTGCCAGCAGTCGCCGACAGGACTATGGCTACACCTTC.

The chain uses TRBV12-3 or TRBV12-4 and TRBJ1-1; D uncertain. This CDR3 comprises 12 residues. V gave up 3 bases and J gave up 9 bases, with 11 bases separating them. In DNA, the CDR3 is TGTGCCAGCAGTTTTACGGGAGGACAAGCTTTCTTT. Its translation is CASSFTGGQAFF.

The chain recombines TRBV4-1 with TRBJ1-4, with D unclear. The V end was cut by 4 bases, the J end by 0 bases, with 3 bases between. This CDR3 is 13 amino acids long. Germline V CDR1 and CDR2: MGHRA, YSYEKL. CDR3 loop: CASSRPTNEKLFF. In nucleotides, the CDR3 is TGCGCCAGCAGCCGCCCAACTAATGAAAAACTGTTTTTT.

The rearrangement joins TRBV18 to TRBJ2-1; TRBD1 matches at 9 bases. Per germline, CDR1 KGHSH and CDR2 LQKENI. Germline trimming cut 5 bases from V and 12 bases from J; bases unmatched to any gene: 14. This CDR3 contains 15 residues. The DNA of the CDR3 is TGTGCCAGCTCAAGAGCGGGACAGGGAGGCGGAGGGCAGTTCTTC. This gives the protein CASSRAGQGGGGQFF. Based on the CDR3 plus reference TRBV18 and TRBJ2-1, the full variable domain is NAGVMQNPRHLVRRRGQEARLRCSPMKGHSHVYWYRQLPEEGLKFMVYLQKENIIDESGMPKERFSAEFPKEGPSILRIQQVVRGDSAAYFCASSRAGQGGGGQFFGPGTRLTVL.

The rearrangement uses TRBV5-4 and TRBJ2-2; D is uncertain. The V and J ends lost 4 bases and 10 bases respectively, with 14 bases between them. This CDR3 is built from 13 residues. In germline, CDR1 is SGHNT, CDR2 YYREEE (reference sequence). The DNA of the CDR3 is TGTGCCAGCAGCGTTAGACCGGGCGAGGAGCTGTTTTTT. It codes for CASSVRPGEELFF.

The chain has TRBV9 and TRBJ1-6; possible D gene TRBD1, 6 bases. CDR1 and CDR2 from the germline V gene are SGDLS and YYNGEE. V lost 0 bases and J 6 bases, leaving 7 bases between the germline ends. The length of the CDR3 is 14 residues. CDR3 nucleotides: TGTGCCAGCAGCGTAGGGACAGTTAATTCACCCCTCCACTTT. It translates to CASSVGTVNSPLHF.

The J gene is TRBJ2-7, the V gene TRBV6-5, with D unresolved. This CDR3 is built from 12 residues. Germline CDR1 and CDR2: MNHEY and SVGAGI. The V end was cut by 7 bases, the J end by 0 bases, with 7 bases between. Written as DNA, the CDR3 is TGTGCCAGCATGGGGTCCTCCTACGAGCAGTACTTC. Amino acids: CASMGSSYEQYF.

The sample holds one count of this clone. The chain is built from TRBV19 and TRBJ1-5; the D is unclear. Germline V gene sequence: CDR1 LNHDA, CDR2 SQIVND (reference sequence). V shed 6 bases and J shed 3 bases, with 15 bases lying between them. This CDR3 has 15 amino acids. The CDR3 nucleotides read TGTGCCAGTAGAAGGACGGGGATCAACAATCAGCCCCAGCATTTT. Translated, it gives CASRRTGINNQPQHF.

The CDR3 DNA reads TGTGCCAGCAGCTTACTCGGGCAGGGGAGTGGAGAGACCCAGTACTTC. This encodes CASSLLGQGSGETQYF. The J gene is TRBJ2-5, the V gene TRBV7-3; weak D call: TRBD1 (6 bases). CDR1 and CDR2 (germline): SGHTA, FQGTGA. The CDR3 spans 16 residues. V gave up 2 bases and J gave up 4 bases, with 17 bases separating them.

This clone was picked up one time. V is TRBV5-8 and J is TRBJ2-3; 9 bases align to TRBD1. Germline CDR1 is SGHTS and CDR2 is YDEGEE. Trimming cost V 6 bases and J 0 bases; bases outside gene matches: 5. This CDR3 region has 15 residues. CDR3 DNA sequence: TGTGCCAGCAACCAACAGGGGGCCAGCACAGATACGCAGTATTTT. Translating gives CASNQQGASTDTQYF.

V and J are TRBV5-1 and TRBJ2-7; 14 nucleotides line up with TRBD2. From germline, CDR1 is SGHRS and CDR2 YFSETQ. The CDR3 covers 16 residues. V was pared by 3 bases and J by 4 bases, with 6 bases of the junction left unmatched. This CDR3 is CASSSGLAGGRYEQYF. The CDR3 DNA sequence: TGCGCCAGCAGCTCCGGACTAGCGGGGGGTCGATACGAGCAGTACTTC.

The CDR3 sequence: CASSQGMREKLFF. CDR3 coding DNA: TGTGCCAGCTCACAAGGGATGAGGGAAAAACTGTTTTTT. The rearrangement joins TRBV18 to TRBJ1-4; unclear D gene. V was shortened by 4 bases and J by 8 bases, with 11 bases between the two germline ends. CDR1 is KGHSH and CDR2 is LQKENI in the germline V gene. This CDR3 region has 13 residues.

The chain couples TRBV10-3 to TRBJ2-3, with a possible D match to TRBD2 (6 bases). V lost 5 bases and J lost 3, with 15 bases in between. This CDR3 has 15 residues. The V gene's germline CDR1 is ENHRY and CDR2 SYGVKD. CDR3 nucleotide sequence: TGTGCCATCAGTCGTCTAAGCGGGTCTACAGATACGCAGTATTTT. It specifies CAISRLSGSTDTQYF.

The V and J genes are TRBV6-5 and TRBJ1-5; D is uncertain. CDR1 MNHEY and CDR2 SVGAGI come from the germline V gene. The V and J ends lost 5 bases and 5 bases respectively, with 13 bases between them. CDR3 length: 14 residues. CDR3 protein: CASSPPGLHQPQHF. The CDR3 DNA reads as TGTGCCAGCAGTCCCCCAGGTCTCCATCAGCCCCAGCATTTT.

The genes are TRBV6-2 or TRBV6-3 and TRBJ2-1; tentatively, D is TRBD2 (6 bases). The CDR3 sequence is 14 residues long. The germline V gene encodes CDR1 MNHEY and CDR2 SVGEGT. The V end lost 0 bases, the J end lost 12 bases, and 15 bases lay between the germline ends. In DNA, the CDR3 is TGTGCCAGCAGTTACTCGGGCGGGGAAGTTATGCAGTTCTTC. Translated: CASSYSGGEVMQFF.